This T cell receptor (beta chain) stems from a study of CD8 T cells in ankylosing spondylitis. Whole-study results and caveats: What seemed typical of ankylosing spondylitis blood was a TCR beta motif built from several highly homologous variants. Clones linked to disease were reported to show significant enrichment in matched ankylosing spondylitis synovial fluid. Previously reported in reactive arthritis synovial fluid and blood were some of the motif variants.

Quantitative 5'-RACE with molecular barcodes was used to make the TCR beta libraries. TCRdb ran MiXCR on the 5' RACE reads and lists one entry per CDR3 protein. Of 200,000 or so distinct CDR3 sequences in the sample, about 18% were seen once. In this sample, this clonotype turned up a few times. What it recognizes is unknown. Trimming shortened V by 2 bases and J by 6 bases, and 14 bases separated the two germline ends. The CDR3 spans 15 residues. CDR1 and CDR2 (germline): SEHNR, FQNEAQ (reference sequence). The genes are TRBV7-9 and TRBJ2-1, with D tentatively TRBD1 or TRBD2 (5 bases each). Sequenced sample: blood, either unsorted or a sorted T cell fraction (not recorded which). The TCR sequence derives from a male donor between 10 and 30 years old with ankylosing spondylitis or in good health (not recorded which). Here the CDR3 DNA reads TGTGCCAGCAGCTTACTAAGGGGAGCAGGCAATGAGCAGTTCTTC. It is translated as CASSLLRGAGNEQFF. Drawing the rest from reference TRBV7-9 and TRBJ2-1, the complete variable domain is DTGVSQNPRHKITKRGQNVTFRCDPISEHNRLYWYRQTLGQGPEFLTYFQNEAQLEKSRLLSDRFSAERPKGSFSTLEIQRTEQGDSAMYLCASSLLRGAGNEQFFGPGTRLTVL.